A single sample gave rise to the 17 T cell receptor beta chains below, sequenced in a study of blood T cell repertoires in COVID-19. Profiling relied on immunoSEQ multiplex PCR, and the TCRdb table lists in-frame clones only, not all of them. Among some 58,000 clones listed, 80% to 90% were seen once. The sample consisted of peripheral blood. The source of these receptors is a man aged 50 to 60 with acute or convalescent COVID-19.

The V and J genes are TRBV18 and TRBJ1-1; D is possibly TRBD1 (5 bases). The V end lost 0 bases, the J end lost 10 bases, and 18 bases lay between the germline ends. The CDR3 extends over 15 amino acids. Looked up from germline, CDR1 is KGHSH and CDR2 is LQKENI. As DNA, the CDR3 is TGTGCCAGCTCACCACCGTCTCAGGGCCTTCAGGGAGCTTTCTTT. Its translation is CASSPPSQGLQGAFF.

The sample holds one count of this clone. CDR3 sequence (DNA): TGTGCCTGGAGTACTGGACAGCGACAAAACATTCAGTACTTC. Protein sequence: CAWSTGQRQNIQYF. The V call is TRBV30, the J call TRBJ2-4, with a weak D call TRBD1 (6 bases). The CDR3 covers 14 residues. Germline V gives CDR1 GTSNPN, CDR2 SVGIG (reference sequence). Trimming pared 2 bases from V and 5 bases from J, leaving 13 bases between.

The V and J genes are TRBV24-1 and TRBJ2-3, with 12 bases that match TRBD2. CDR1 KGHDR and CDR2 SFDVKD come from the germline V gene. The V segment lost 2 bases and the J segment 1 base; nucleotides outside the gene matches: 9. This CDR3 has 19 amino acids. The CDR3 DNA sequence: TGTGCCACCAGTGATTCACGACTAGCGGGAGTGTTTGGCACAGATACGCAGTATTTT. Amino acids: CATSDSRLAGVFGTDTQYF.

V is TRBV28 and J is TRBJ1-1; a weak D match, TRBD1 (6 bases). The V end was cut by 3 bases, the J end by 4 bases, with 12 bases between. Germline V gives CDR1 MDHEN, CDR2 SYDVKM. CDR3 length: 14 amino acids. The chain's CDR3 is CASSFFTGSTEAFF. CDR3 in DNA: TGTGCCAGCAGTTTCTTCACAGGGTCCACTGAAGCTTTCTTT.

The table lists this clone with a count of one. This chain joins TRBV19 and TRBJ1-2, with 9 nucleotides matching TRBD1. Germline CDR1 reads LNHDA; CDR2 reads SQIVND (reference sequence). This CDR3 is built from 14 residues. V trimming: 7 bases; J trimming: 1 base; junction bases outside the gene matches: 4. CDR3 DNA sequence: TGTGCCAGTACCCAGGGACAGGGTAACTATGGCTACACCTTC. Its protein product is CASTQGQGNYGYTF.

The CDR3 nucleotides read TGTGCCAGTAGTATAGACGGCGGATTAGACTACAATGAGCAGTTCTTC. Amino acid sequence: CASSIDGGLDYNEQFF. This rearrangement joins TRBV19 to TRBJ2-1; D gene ambiguous. V was pared by 0 bases and J by 3 bases, with 12 bases between. CDR3 length equals 16 residues. CDR1 is LNHDA, CDR2 SQIVND, per germline (reference sequence).

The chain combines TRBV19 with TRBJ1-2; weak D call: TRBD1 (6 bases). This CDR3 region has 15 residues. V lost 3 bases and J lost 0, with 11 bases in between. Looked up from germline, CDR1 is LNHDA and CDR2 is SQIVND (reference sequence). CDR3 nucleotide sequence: TGTGCCAGTAGTATGTACAGGGAAGCTAACTATGGCTACACCTTC. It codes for CASSMYREANYGYTF.

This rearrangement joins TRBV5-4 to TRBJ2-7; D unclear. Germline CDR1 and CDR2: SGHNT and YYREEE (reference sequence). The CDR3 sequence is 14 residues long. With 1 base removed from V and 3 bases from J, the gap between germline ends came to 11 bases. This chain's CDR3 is CASSLRSVGYEQYF. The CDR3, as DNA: TGTGCCAGCAGCTTGCGGAGTGTGGGCTACGAGCAGTACTTC. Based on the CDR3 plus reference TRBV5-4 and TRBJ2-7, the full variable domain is ETGVTQSPTHLIKTRGQQVTLRCSSQSGHNTVSWYQQALGQGPQFIFQYYREEENGRGNFPPRFSGLQFPNYSSELNVNALELDDSALYLCASSLRSVGYEQYFGPGTRLTVT.

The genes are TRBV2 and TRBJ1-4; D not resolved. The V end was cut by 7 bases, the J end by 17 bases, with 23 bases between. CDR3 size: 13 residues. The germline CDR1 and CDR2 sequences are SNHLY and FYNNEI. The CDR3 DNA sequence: TGTGCCAGCAATTCGCAGGAGGCGGCGGGCAGATTTTTT. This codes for CASNSQEAAGRFF.

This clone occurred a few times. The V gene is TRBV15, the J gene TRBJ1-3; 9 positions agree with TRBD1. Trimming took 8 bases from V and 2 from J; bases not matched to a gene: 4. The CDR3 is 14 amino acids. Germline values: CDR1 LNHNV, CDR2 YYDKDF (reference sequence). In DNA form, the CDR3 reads TGTGCCACCGGCGACAGGGGGACTGGAAACACCATATATTTT. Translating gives CATGDRGTGNTIYF.

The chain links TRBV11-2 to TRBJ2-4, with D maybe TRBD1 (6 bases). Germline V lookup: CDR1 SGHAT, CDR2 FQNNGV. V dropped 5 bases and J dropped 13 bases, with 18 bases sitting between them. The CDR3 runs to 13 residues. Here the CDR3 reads CASSRVIRTEQYF. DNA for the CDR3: TGTGCCAGCAGCAGAGTAATCAGGACAGAGCAGTACTTC.

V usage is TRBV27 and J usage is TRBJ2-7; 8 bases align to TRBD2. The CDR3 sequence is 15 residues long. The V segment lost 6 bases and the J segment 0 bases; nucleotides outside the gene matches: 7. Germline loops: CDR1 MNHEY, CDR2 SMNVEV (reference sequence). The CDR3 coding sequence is TGTGCCAGCAGCCCTAGGGGGACTAGCTCCTACGAGCAGTACTTC. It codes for CASSPRGTSSYEQYF.

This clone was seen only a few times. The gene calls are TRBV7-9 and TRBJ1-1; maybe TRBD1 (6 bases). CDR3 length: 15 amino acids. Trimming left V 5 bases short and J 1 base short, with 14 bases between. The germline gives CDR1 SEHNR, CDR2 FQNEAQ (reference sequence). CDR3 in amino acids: CASSPMGAQNTEAFF. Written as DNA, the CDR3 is TGTGCCAGCAGCCCTATGGGGGCGCAGAACACTGAAGCTTTCTTT. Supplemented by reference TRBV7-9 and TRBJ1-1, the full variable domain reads DTGVSQNPRHKITKRGQNVTFRCDPISEHNRLYWYRQTLGQGPEFLTYFQNEAQLEKSRLLSDRFSAERPKGSFSTLEIQRTEQGDSAMYLCASSPMGAQNTEAFFGQGTRLTVV.

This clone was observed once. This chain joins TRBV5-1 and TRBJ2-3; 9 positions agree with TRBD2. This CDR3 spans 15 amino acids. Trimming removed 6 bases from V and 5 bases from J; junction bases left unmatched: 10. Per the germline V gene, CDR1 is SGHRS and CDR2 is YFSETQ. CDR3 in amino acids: CASKEAAGGGDTQYF. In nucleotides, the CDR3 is TGCGCCAGCAAGGAGGCAGCGGGGGGTGGAGATACGCAGTATTTT.

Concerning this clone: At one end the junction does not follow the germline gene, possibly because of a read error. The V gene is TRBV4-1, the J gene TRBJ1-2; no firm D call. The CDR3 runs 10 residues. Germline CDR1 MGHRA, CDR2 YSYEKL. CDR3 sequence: CASRLNEGFF. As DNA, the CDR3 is TGCGCCAGCAGGTTAAATGAGGGATTCTTC.

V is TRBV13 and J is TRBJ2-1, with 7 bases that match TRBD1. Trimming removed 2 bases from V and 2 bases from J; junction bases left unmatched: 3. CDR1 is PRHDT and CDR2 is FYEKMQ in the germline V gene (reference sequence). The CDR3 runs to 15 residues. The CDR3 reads CASSLSGGPYNEQFF. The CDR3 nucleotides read TGTGCCAGCAGCTTATCAGGGGGTCCCTACAATGAGCAGTTCTTC.

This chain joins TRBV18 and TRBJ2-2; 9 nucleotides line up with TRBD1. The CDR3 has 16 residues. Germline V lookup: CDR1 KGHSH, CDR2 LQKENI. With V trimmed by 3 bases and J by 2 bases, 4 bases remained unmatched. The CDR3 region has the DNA TGTGCCAGCTCACCCGGGACAGGGATTAACACCGGGGAGCTGTTTTTT. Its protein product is CASSPGTGINTGELFF.